This T cell receptor (beta chain) emerged from a study of cytomegalovirus exposure and HLA in healthy donors. Trimming removed 6 bases at V and 0 bases at J, with 9 bases between. The CDR3 covers 14 residues. Germline V CDR1 and CDR2: MNHEY, SVGAGI. PCR used 60 Vbeta primers and 13 Jbeta primers. Sequencing was performed with immunoSEQ multiplex PCR; in TCRdb, only in-frame clones are kept and a portion is missing. The data contain about 200,000 clones, 12% of them singletons. The sample was PBMCs. This chain links TRBV6-5 with TRBJ1-5; D unclear. This sequence was found in a man between 45 and 60 years old in good health and CMV-seropositive. CDR3 amino acids: CASRPGNSNQPQHF. CDR3 DNA sequence: TGTGCCAGCAGACCCGGGAATAGCAATCAGCCCCAGCATTTT.